Listed below are T cell receptor beta chains from one sample, sequenced in a study of Graves' ophthalmopathy and Graves' hyperthyroidism. TCRdb called the multiplex PCR reads again in MiXCR, with one record for every CDR3 protein. Among roughly 420,000 distinct CDR3 sequences listed, around 21% were seen once. Sequencing was performed on peripheral blood. These receptors came from a woman aged 18-30 years with stable Graves' hyperthyroidism. CDR3s include the opening cysteine and the closing phenylalanine or tryptophan. Fields, in order: V gene, D gene, clone size, J gene, CDR3 DNA, CDR3 protein. The D gene is left open where the match is weak. Not all rows give a size; the values are once, few, many and, for expanded clones, a class.

v_gene: TRBV6-2/TRBV6-3; d_gene: .; abundance: many; j_gene: TRBJ1-5; CDR3nt: TGTGCCAGCAGTTATACACAGGGTGAAACCGTCCACAAACCCCAGCATTTT; CDR3aa: CASSYTQGETVHKPQHF
v_gene: TRBV4-1; d_gene: TRBD2; abundance: few; j_gene: TRBJ2-7; CDR3nt: TGCGCCAGCAGCCGAGGGATCGAGCGGGGATCTTACGAGCAGTACTTC; CDR3aa: CASSRGIERGSYEQYF
v_gene: TRBV7-6; d_gene: .; abundance: .; j_gene: TRBJ2-5; CDR3nt: TGTGCCAGCAGCCCGCCTAGCGTGAGGGAGACCCAGTACTTC; CDR3aa: CASSPPSVRETQYF
v_gene: TRBV20-1; d_gene: TRBD1; abundance: many; j_gene: TRBJ2-7; CDR3nt: TGCAGTGCTAGCACCAGGACAGGGACATCCATCGAGCAGTACTTC; CDR3aa: CSASTRTGTSIEQYF
v_gene: TRBV6-5; d_gene: .; abundance: many; j_gene: TRBJ2-7; CDR3nt: TGTGCCAGCAGTTACTCGACAGGAAACGAGCAGTACTTC; CDR3aa: CASSYSTGNEQYF
v_gene: TRBV4-3; d_gene: TRBD2; abundance: .; j_gene: TRBJ2-5; CDR3nt: TGCGCCAGCAGCCAAGATAGCGGGAGTTGGGAGACCCAGTACTTC; CDR3aa: CASSQDSGSWETQYF
v_gene: TRBV11-2; d_gene: .; abundance: .; j_gene: TRBJ2-7; CDR3nt: TGTGCCAGCAGCTCCGGGGGCTGGCAGGCGGACTACGAGCAGTACTTC; CDR3aa: CASSSGGWQADYEQYF
v_gene: TRBV6-2/TRBV6-3; d_gene: .; abundance: many; j_gene: TRBJ2-7; CDR3nt: TGTGCCAGCTGCGGAGAGACCTACGAGCAGTACTTC; CDR3aa: CASCGETYEQYF
v_gene: TRBV28; d_gene: TRBD1; abundance: .; j_gene: TRBJ2-7; CDR3nt: TGTGCCAGCAGTTTAAACTTGACAGGGGGTGCCCACTACGAGCAGTACTTC; CDR3aa: CASSLNLTGGAHYEQYF
v_gene: TRBV6-5; d_gene: .; abundance: .; j_gene: TRBJ1-6; CDR3nt: TGTGCCAGCAGTTACTCGCGAGACAGGACGACCTCCTATAATTCACCCCTCCACTTT; CDR3aa: CASSYSRDRTTSYNSPLHF
v_gene: TRBV29-1; d_gene: TRBD2; abundance: many; j_gene: TRBJ2-2; CDR3nt: TGCAGCGTTGAATCTAGCGGGATCGGGGAGCTGTTTTTT; CDR3aa: CSVESSGIGELFF
v_gene: TRBV28; d_gene: TRBD1; abundance: many; j_gene: TRBJ2-7; CDR3nt: TGTGCCACCACCCTCCGACAGGGGTACGAGCAGTACTTC; CDR3aa: CATTLRQGYEQYF
v_gene: TRBV6-2/TRBV6-3; d_gene: TRBD1; abundance: many; j_gene: TRBJ1-2; CDR3nt: TGTGCCAGCGAGACAGGGAACTACGGGTATGGCTACACCTTC; CDR3aa: CASETGNYGYGYTF
v_gene: TRBV5-1; d_gene: .; abundance: many; j_gene: TRBJ1-1; CDR3nt: TGCGCCAGCAGCATGGGACACCTGAACACTGAAGCTTTCTTT; CDR3aa: CASSMGHLNTEAFF
v_gene: TRBV11-2; d_gene: TRBD1; abundance: many; j_gene: TRBJ1-5; CDR3nt: TGTGCCAGCAGCTTAGACCGGTCATCACAGGGGAGACGATATAGCAATCAGCCCCAGCATTTT; CDR3aa: CASSLDRSSQGRRYSNQPQHF
v_gene: TRBV30; d_gene: .; abundance: many; j_gene: TRBJ1-2; CDR3nt: TGTGCCTGGAGTGTAGGGCAGGCGTACACCTTC; CDR3aa: CAWSVGQAYTF
v_gene: TRBV19; d_gene: TRBD2; abundance: .; j_gene: TRBJ2-1; CDR3nt: TGTGCCAGCCTAGCGGGAGGGGTGAATGAGCAGTTCTTC; CDR3aa: CASLAGGVNEQFF
v_gene: TRBV27; d_gene: TRBD1; abundance: few; j_gene: TRBJ1-2; CDR3nt: TGTGCCAGCAGTACTAACAGGGGGCATTATGGCTACACCTTC; CDR3aa: CASSTNRGHYGYTF
v_gene: TRBV2; d_gene: TRBD2; abundance: .; j_gene: TRBJ2-5; CDR3nt: TGTGCCAGCAGTTCTAGCGGGGGGGCCCTCCAAGAGACCCAGTACTTC; CDR3aa: CASSSSGGALQETQYF
v_gene: TRBV10-3; d_gene: .; abundance: many; j_gene: TRBJ1-2; CDR3nt: TGTGCCATCAGTGAGGGGGTGAGGTTTGGTGGCTACACCTTC; CDR3aa: CAISEGVRFGGYTF
v_gene: TRBV7-2; d_gene: .; abundance: many; j_gene: TRBJ2-5; CDR3nt: TGTGCCAGCAGCTTAGTTCCTCAGGGGCTAGAGACCCAGTACTTC; CDR3aa: CASSLVPQGLETQYF
v_gene: TRBV24-1; d_gene: .; abundance: once; j_gene: TRBJ1-1; CDR3nt: TGTGCCACCAGCTCTTTCCCGAACACTGAAGCTTTCTTT; CDR3aa: CATSSFPNTEAFF